The text below deals with one T cell receptor beta chain. The antigen is unknown. This sample was included in a study of vaccination and CD4 T cells after COVID-19. Regarding treatment: roughly 10-day PBMC culture with coronavirus spike peptide pools or control peptides (ViraFEST assay). The culture of about 2 million PBMCs per well included 10 IU/ml IL-2 and about 10 ug/ml peptide pools. Cultured CD4+ T cell DNA underwent sequencing with the Oncomine TCR Beta short-read assay. TCRdb re-called the PCR reads with MiXCR, one entry per CDR3 protein. The sample contains 11,000 or so distinct CDR3 sequences, around 78% of which appear only once. V was trimmed by 1 base and J by 1 base, leaving 13 bases between them. The CDR3 is 16 residues long. Germline V CDR1 and CDR2: MDHEN, SYDVKM.

V and J are TRBV28 and TRBJ2-5; TRBD1 might be the D (7 bases). The receptor comes from a human donor who had recovered from COVID-19. Source material: CD4+ T cells from blood, cultured in vitro. The CDR3 loop is CASSLSQGGTQETQYF. In DNA, the CDR3 is TGTGCCAGCAGTTTATCGCAGGGGGGAACCCAAGAGACCCAGTACTTC. Supplemented by reference TRBV28 and TRBJ2-5, the full variable domain reads DVKVTQSSRYLVKRTGEKVFLECVQDMDHENMFWYRQDPGLGLRLIYFSYDVKMKEKGDIPEGYSVSREKKERFSLILESASTNQTSMYLCASSLSQGGTQETQYFGPGTRLLVL.